This TCR beta chain came from a study of Ad26.COV2.S vaccination and SARS-CoV-2 variants. Overall study context: This donor came from the COV1001 trial of Ad26.COV2.S.

The V and J ends lost 4 bases and 0 bases respectively, with 18 bases between them. This CDR3 has 18 residues. Looked up from germline, CDR1 is KGHSH and CDR2 is LQKENI. The table lists this clone with a count of one. As for treatment: around 19 received Ad26.COV2.S at low or high dose, single or two shots; several received placebo; per-sample allocation not given. Collection of the samples took place on day 63 after the first injection of vaccine or placebo. Clones were read by immunoSEQ multiplex PCR, and TCRdb kept only the in-frame ones, dropping some. The data contain roughly 300,000 clones, 88% of them seen just once; the ten biggest clones take up 6.4%.

V gene TRBV18 combines with J gene TRBJ1-4; D uncertain. The receptor comes from a person aged 18 to 59 who received the Ad26.COV2.S COVID-19 vaccine or a placebo. Material: peripheral blood, obtained in a trial of Ad26.COV2.S vaccine versus placebo. DNA of the CDR3: TGTGCCAGCTCACGCGATCCCATCTTTAGGGCAACTAATGAAAAACTGTTTTTT. As protein: CASSRDPIFRATNEKLFF.